The 8 T cell receptor beta chains in this list originate from one sample, sequenced in a study of cytomegalovirus exposure and HLA in healthy donors (dated by TCRdb to about 2017). The library was obtained by the immunoSEQ multiplex PCR assay. For the multiplex PCR, a mixture combining 60 forward primers for TCR Vbeta segments and 13 reverse primers for TCR Jbeta segments was used. The table comes from immuneACCESS by way of TCRdb, which keeps in-frame sequences with V and J called. Part of the clones is missing from these tables; in studies checked, under half for an unresolved V gene and the rest for unknown reasons. The sample includes 200,000 to 250,000 clones, with over 65% observed a single time. Of the sample, around 2.9% falls within the top ten clones. The material sequenced was PBMCs. These receptors came from an older woman in good health and CMV-seropositive.

This clone was seen only a few times. The junction and the germline gene differ at one end; a read error may be behind it. The chain is built from TRBV30 and TRBJ2-5; D is uncertain. Germline V gene sequence: CDR1 GTSNPN, CDR2 SVGIG (reference sequence). The CDR3 runs to 13 residues. This CDR3 reads CAWSVVPATPPDF. For the CDR3, the DNA is TGTGCCTGGAGTGTAGTCCCCGCGACACCACCGGACTTC.

A few counts support this clone. The J gene is TRBJ2-3, the V gene TRBV7-3; 8 bases fit TRBD1. Germline V gene lookup returns CDR1 SGHTA and CDR2 FQGTGA. V was clipped by 5 bases and J by 2 bases; unmatched bases: 6. The CDR3 totals 15 residues. CDR3 DNA: TGTGCCAGCAGCCCGGGACAGGTCCTCACAGATACGCAGTATTTT. This sequence encodes CASSPGQVLTDTQYF.

The gene calls are TRBV7-9 and TRBJ2-1; no definite D call. This CDR3 region has 14 residues. The germline V gene has CDR1 SEHNR and CDR2 FQNEAQ (reference sequence). Trimming left V 1 base short and J 6 bases short, with 10 bases between. The CDR3 region has the DNA TGTGCCAGCAGCTTAGGGTCCCGAGGCAATGAGCAGTTCTTC. Translating it yields CASSLGSRGNEQFF.

This chain uses TRBV4-3 with TRBJ2-5, with D possibly TRBD2 on 5 matching bases. The J call may be incorrect, as the DNA end agrees better with TRBJ2-7. This CDR3 has 17 residues. The germline CDR1 and CDR2 sequences are LGHNA and YSLEER. The CDR3 nucleotides read TGCGCCAGCAGCCAAGAGAGGGCGGCAGGCGAACACTACGAGCAGTACTTC. It specifies CASSQERAAGEHYEQYF.

This clone turned up a few times. V is TRBV7-2 and J is TRBJ2-6, with TRBD1 matching 10 bases. The CDR3 length is 18 residues. J lost 2 bases, V lost 4 bases, and 8 bases had no gene match. Germline CDR1 SGHTA, CDR2 FQGNSA. The CDR3 here is CASSSLIGQGAGANVLTF. The CDR3 nucleotides are TGTGCCAGCAGCTCGCTTATCGGACAGGGGGCTGGGGCCAACGTCCTGACTTTC.

The rearrangement links TRBV30 to TRBJ1-2, with TRBD1 identical over 7 bases. V lost 4 bases to trimming and J lost 6 bases; unmatched junction nucleotides: 14. This CDR3 spans 15 amino acids. Germline V CDR1 and CDR2: GTSNPN, SVGIG (reference sequence). The DNA for the CDR3 is TGTGCCTGGAACAGGGGCAGTCTGGGGGCTAATGGCTACACCTTC. It yields the protein CAWNRGSLGANGYTF. Complete variable domain (other parts from reference TRBV30 and TRBJ1-2): SQTIHQWPATLVQPVGSPLSLECTVEGTSNPNLYWYRQAAGRGLQLLFYSVGIGQISSEVPQNLSASRPQDRQFILSSKKLLLSDSGFYLCAWNRGSLGANGYTFGSGTRLTVV.

This sequence joins TRBV9 and TRBJ2-2; D unclear. CDR1 is SGDLS and CDR2 is YYNGEE in the germline V gene. The length of the CDR3 is 13 residues. Trimming took off 1 base at V and 6 bases at J, with 7 bases between the two ends. For the CDR3, the DNA is TGTGCCAGCAGCGTATCCCTAGCCGGGGAGCTGTTTTTT. Protein sequence: CASSVSLAGELFF.

The DNA for the CDR3 is TGCAGCGCCGTGGCGGCCTCCAATCAGCCCCAGCATTTT. It encodes CSAVAASNQPQHF. The J gene is TRBJ1-5, the V gene TRBV29-1; no definite D call. CDR3 length: 13 residues. Germline-derived CDR1 and CDR2 are SQVTM and ANQGSEA. V was clipped by 7 bases and J by 3 bases, with 13 bases between them.